This T cell receptor (beta chain) emerged from a study of blood T cell repertoires in COVID-19. Study details: The samples span acute and convalescent COVID-19 from the United States, Italy and Spain. From T cells, B-cell-depleted T cells, or PBMCs came the material, which was cDNA or gDNA.

In germline, CDR1 is MNHEY, CDR2 SVGEGT. The length of the CDR3 is 16 residues. V dropped 2 bases and J dropped 3 bases, with 16 bases sitting between them. Under the authors' procedure: From reference gene primer amplification, estimates of nucleated cell counts were derived. Sequencing used immunoSEQ multiplex PCR; TCRdb keeps in-frame clones, though not all of them. The V and J calls and the clone size are those of that table, but D and trimming were determined from the DNA. The sample includes 150,000 or so clones, 90% of them seen just once. The TCR originated in a man between 60 and 75 years old with active or convalescent COVID-19. Specimen: peripheral blood. V is TRBV6-2 or TRBV6-3 and J is TRBJ2-5; D not resolved. The CDR3 spells CASSYKNLVEKETQYF. The CDR3 DNA follows: TGTGCCAGCAGTTACAAAAACTTAGTGGAGAAAGAGACCCAGTACTTC.